The 20 T cell receptor beta chains below come from one sample, sequenced in a study of T-cell reconstitution after alpha-beta-depleted transplantation in children. Unique molecular identifiers were incorporated during preparation of the TCRbeta library. MiXCR, run by TCRdb on the PCR reads, gives a single entry per CDR3 protein. Of 98,000 or so distinct CDR3 sequences listed, about 6% are singletons. Sequenced here: PBMCs, mostly from graft donor cells, sampled 360 days after TCRalphabeta/CD19-depleted stem cell transplant. The receptors shown here come from a male patient between 2 and 10 years old who had a stem cell transplant for acute lymphoblastic leukemia, so the T cells may come from the graft donor.

The table lists this clonotype with many counts. The chain uses TRBV29-1 and TRBJ2-2; 9 bases fit TRBD1. CDR3 length equals 16 residues. The germline gives CDR1 SQVTM, CDR2 ANQGSEA. Losses at the gene ends were 7 bases for V and 1 base for J; bases not matched to a gene: 10. CDR3 nucleotides: TGCAGCGCGCTCCCTCCGGGACAGGGGAACACCGGGGAGCTGTTTTTT. This gives the protein CSALPPGQGNTGELFF.

The chain couples TRBV5-6 to TRBJ2-5; 8 bases align to TRBD2. Trimming cost V 2 bases and J 8 bases; bases outside gene matches: 2. Germline assignment: CDR1 SGHDT and CDR2 YYEEEE. This CDR3 region has 12 residues. The CDR3 loop is CASSFSGGTQYF. The CDR3 nucleotides are TGTGCCAGCAGCTTCAGCGGGGGAACCCAGTACTTC.

This clonotype has just a few counts. V usage is TRBV20-1 and J usage is TRBJ2-3; TRBD1 matches at 7 bases. This CDR3 is built from 15 residues. The ends lost 7 bases at V and 1 base at J; junction bases unmatched: 11. In germline, CDR1 is DFQATT, CDR2 SNEGSKA (reference sequence). In DNA form, the CDR3 reads TGCAGTGGCTCGAGGGACAGTTATCGCACAGATACGCAGTATTTT. It translates to CSGSRDSYRTDTQYF.

V and J are TRBV4-3 and TRBJ2-1; weak D call: TRBD1 (6 bases). CDR3 length: 13 residues. Deletions cut 3 bases from V and 12 bases from J, with 15 bases between. Germline CDR1 reads LGHNA; CDR2 reads YSLEER. The CDR3 nucleotides read TGCGCCAGCAGCCAGAACAGGGCGTCGGGGCAGTTCTTC. It translates to CASSQNRASGQFF.

This clonotype came up many times. The chain employs TRBV5-5 and TRBJ1-6, with D hard to call. Trimming took off 4 bases at V and 10 bases at J, with 12 bases between the two ends. This CDR3 comprises 13 residues. Per the germline V gene, CDR1 is SGHKS and CDR2 is YYEKEE (reference sequence). In DNA, the CDR3 is TGTGCCAGCAGCGAAACCCCGGGGTCACCCCTCCACTTT. Translation gives CASSETPGSPLHF.

This clonotype was detected ten times or more. The CDR3 region has the DNA TGTGCCAGCACCTGGGACAGGGTTGGCTACACCTTC. This sequence encodes CASTWDRVGYTF. The chain links TRBV12-3 or TRBV12-4 to TRBJ1-2; the match to TRBD1 covers 9 bases. The CDR3 sequence is 12 residues long. V dropped 7 bases and J dropped 7; count of bases not matched to a gene: 4.

This clonotype has a count of ten or more. CDR3 region: CASGGGMNTEAFF. CDR3 sequence (DNA): TGTGCCAGCGGGGGGGGGATGAACACTGAAGCTTTCTTT. The rearrangement uses TRBV2 and TRBJ1-1; weak D call: TRBD1 (5 bases). Germline V gene lookup returns CDR1 SNHLY and CDR2 FYNNEI. V was trimmed by 8 bases and J by 0 bases, leaving 10 bases between them. CDR3 length: 13 amino acids.

In its sample, this clonotype was seen many times. The chain carries TRBV29-1 and TRBJ2-2; 12 positions agree with TRBD1. The CDR3 is 15 residues long. Germline CDR1 SQVTM, CDR2 ANQGSEA. J lost 2 bases, V lost 5 bases, and 3 bases had no gene match. CDR3 in DNA: TGCAGCGTTTGGGGACAGGGGGCCAACACCGGGGAGCTGTTTTTT. It yields the protein CSVWGQGANTGELFF.

The rearrangement joins TRBV7-6 to TRBJ2-1; possible D gene TRBD1, 8 bases. The CDR3 extends over 15 amino acids. From germline, CDR1 is SGHVS and CDR2 FNYEAQ. V was trimmed by 4 bases and J by 6 bases, leaving 16 bases between them. Here the CDR3 DNA reads TGTGCCAGCAGCTCACGGACAGGGAGGGGCAATGAGCAGTTCTTC. Translation: CASSSRTGRGNEQFF.

This clonotype was recorded many times. The chain combines TRBV7-8 with TRBJ2-1; 10 nucleotides agree with TRBD2. The germline V gene encodes CDR1 SGHVS and CDR2 FQNEAQ. CDR3 length equals 16 residues. V trimming: 5 bases; J trimming: 5 bases; junction bases outside the gene matches: 9. The CDR3 reads CASSSLAGGIHNEQFF. As DNA, the CDR3 is TGTGCCAGCAGCAGTTTAGCGGGAGGTATACACAATGAGCAGTTCTTC.

Many counts were recorded for this clonotype. The gene calls are TRBV10-3 and TRBJ2-3; weak D call: TRBD2 (5 bases). The CDR3 spans 12 residues. The ends were cut back, 5 bases at V and 6 bases at J, with 9 bases in the middle. Germline-derived CDR1 and CDR2 are ENHRY and SYGVKD. CDR3: CAISKLEDTQYF. The CDR3 coding sequence is TGTGCCATCAGTAAACTAGAGGATACGCAGTATTTT.

This clonotype was seen many times. The J gene is TRBJ2-1, the V gene TRBV6-5, with 11 bases lining up with TRBD2. Unmatched junction bases numbered 8, after V lost 5 bases and J lost 8 bases. The CDR3 is 15 residues long. The germline CDR1 and CDR2 sequences are MNHEY and SVGAGI. The CDR3 DNA reads TGTGCCAGCAGTAACCTCGGACTAGCGGGTCATGAGCAGTTCTTC. Its protein is CASSNLGLAGHEQFF.

Only a few counts were recorded for this clonotype. V is TRBV27 and J is TRBJ1-2; D may be TRBD1 (5 bases). Between the trimmed V and J ends, which lost 7 bases and 4 bases, there was a span of 31 bases. Germline V lookup: CDR1 MNHEY, CDR2 SMNVEV (reference sequence). This CDR3 spans 19 amino acids. The CDR3 loop is CASTPSPSLTGGRLYGYTF. CDR3 sequence (DNA): TGTGCCAGCACCCCAAGTCCGTCTCTTACAGGAGGGAGGCTCTATGGCTACACCTTC.

This clonotype showed up many times. V is TRBV29-1 and J is TRBJ1-1; 9 bases are shared with TRBD1. Per the germline V gene, CDR1 is SQVTM and CDR2 is ANQGSEA. The CDR3 extends over 14 amino acids. This chain's CDR3 is CSGTGGRGNTEAFF. In nucleotides, the CDR3 is TGCAGTGGTACAGGGGGCAGGGGGAACACTGAAGCTTTCTTT.

This clonotype was seen at least ten times. The rearrangement joins TRBV7-9 to TRBJ1-1; unclear D gene. This CDR3 is 12 amino acids long. Trimming shortened V by 7 bases and J by 6 bases, and 12 bases separated the two germline ends. Per the germline V gene, CDR1 is SEHNR and CDR2 is FQNEAQ (reference sequence). CDR3 bases: TGTGCCAGCACCAGCACAGAACCTGAAGCTTTCTTT. Translating it yields CASTSTEPEAFF.

The chain uses TRBV14 and TRBJ1-1, with D unresolved. The CDR3 runs to 15 residues. Trimming stripped 1 base from V and 5 bases from J, with 14 bases between. The germline gives CDR1 SGHDN, CDR2 FVKESK. CDR3 protein: CASSQGLGARTEAFF. CDR3 nucleotide sequence: TGTGCCAGCAGCCAAGGTTTGGGAGCGAGGACTGAAGCTTTCTTT.

This clonotype was detected only a few times. The chain is built from TRBV5-6 and TRBJ1-5; D not certain. There are 13 residues in the CDR3. Trimming removed 7 bases from V and 6 bases from J, with 14 bases in between. Per the germline V gene, CDR1 is SGHDT and CDR2 is YYEEEE. DNA for the CDR3: TGTGCCAGCTGCGTCGTAGGGAGTCAGCCCCAGCATTTT. It codes for CASCVVGSQPQHF.

The rearrangement joins TRBV11-2 to TRBJ2-5, with TRBD2 matching 8 bases. The CDR3 is 16 amino acids. V lost 0 bases, J lost 5 bases, and 8 bases stayed unmatched. Germline lookup yields CDR1 SGHAT and CDR2 FQNNGV. CDR3 region: CASSLDHGGGRETQYF. The CDR3 DNA sequence: TGTGCCAGCAGCTTAGATCACGGGGGCGGGAGGGAGACCCAGTACTTC.

This clonotype was recorded at least ten times. The genes are TRBV20-1 and TRBJ2-1; D call uncertain. Per the germline V gene, CDR1 is DFQATT and CDR2 is SNEGSKA (reference sequence). The CDR3 spans 15 residues. V was clipped by 0 bases and J by 7 bases, with 16 bases between them. The CDR3 nucleotides are TGCAGTGCTAGAGAGGTCCCCTCCCACACAAATGAGCAGTTCTTC. It yields the protein CSAREVPSHTNEQFF.

This clonotype was observed at least ten times. The V call is TRBV5-1, the J call TRBJ2-1; 7 nucleotides align to TRBD1. CDR1 and CDR2 (germline): SGHRS, YFSETQ. The CDR3 runs 15 residues. J lost 2 bases, V lost 5 bases, and 7 bases had no gene match. CDR3: CASRTTGLTYNEQFF. CDR3 nucleotide sequence: TGCGCCAGCAGGACGACAGGGCTAACCTACAATGAGCAGTTCTTC.